The 12 T cell receptor beta chains below come from one sample, sequenced in a study of T cells in Graves' hyperthyroidism and ophthalmopathy. Regions amplified from RNA transcripts were the TCR beta CDR3 regions. The primer set for the first-round RT-PCR of the TCR CDR3 was HTBI. TCRdb used MiXCR to reprocess the multiplex PCR reads, holding one entry per CDR3 protein. The table lists a few hundred thousand distinct CDR3 sequences, roughly 16% of them singletons. The source material was blood. All receptors come from a woman in her thirties or forties with Graves' ophthalmopathy.

This clonotype was picked up a small number of times. The chain employs TRBV11-2 and TRBJ1-4; D not certain. The CDR3 runs to 14 residues. Germline CDR1 and CDR2: SGHAT and FQNNGV. V lost 3 bases to trimming and J lost 4 bases, with 9 bases between them. CDR3: CASSLGSGNEKLFF. CDR3 in DNA: TGTGCCAGCAGCTTGGGGAGCGGTAATGAAAAACTGTTTTTT.

This clonotype was found a few times. No DNA is shown, since the ends of the CDR3 on it are uncertain; the CDR3 is the one TCRdb lists. The chain joins TRBV2 to TRBJ1-6; the table assigns TRBD1, which was not confirmed against the DNA. Germline V gene lookup returns CDR1 SNHLY and CDR2 FYNNEI. With termini counted, the CDR3 has 15 amino acids. The CDR3: CASSTSGTGNSPLHF.

This clonotype was picked up a small number of times. The chain couples TRBV6-1 to TRBJ1-2; D gene ambiguous. Trimming shortened V by 8 bases and J by 2 bases, and 9 bases separated the two germline ends. Germline V CDR1 and CDR2: MNHNS, SASEGT. CDR3 length: 12 residues. In nucleotides, the CDR3 is TGTGCCAGCTCGGAAGACAACTATGGCTACACCTTC. Protein product: CASSEDNYGYTF.

This clonotype was seen only a few times. The chain links TRBV29-1 to TRBJ1-1; TRBD1 might be the D (5 bases). There are 12 residues in the CDR3. The germline V gene has CDR1 SQVTM and CDR2 ANQGSEA. Trimming removed 6 bases at V and 9 bases at J, with 17 bases between. The CDR3, as DNA: TGCAGCGTCGTTGGACAAACAACCCAAGCTTTCTTT. Its translation is CSVVGQTTQAFF.

This clonotype was picked up many times. The chain recombines TRBV20-1 with TRBJ2-1, with TRBD2 matching 10 bases. With 0 bases clipped from V and 4 bases from J, the junction kept 3 bases outside the gene matches. Germline-derived CDR1 and CDR2 are DFQATT and SNEGSKA (reference sequence). CDR3 length: 15 amino acids. The CDR3 spells CSAREVAGGYNEQFF. In DNA, the CDR3 is TGCAGTGCTAGAGAGGTAGCGGGAGGATACAATGAGCAGTTCTTC.

This clonotype came up a few times. The V call is TRBV28, the J call TRBJ2-7; no clear D gene. This CDR3 is 12 amino acids long. CDR1 is MDHEN, CDR2 SYDVKM, per germline. With 7 bases removed from V and 1 base from J, the gap between germline ends came to 8 bases. The DNA for the CDR3 is TGTGCCAGCATCGGGTCTTCCTACGAGCAGTACTTC. Translated: CASIGSSYEQYF.

This clonotype has a handful of counts. The chain combines TRBV7-2 with TRBJ2-5, with 9 bases identical to TRBD1. Per germline, CDR1 SGHTA and CDR2 FQGNSA. The trim removed 5 bases at V and 5 bases at J, leaving 12 bases unmatched. The CDR3 totals 16 residues. The CDR3 sequence: CASSPQYRGRKETQYF. CDR3 bases: TGTGCCAGCAGCCCTCAGTACAGGGGGCGGAAGGAGACCCAGTACTTC.

This clonotype was recorded at least ten times. The J gene is TRBJ2-3, the V gene TRBV27; D possibly corresponds to TRBD1 (6 bases). CDR3 size: 15 residues. Between the trimmed V and J ends, which lost 2 bases and 0 bases, there was a span of 9 bases. Per the germline V gene, CDR1 is MNHEY and CDR2 is SMNVEV (reference sequence). For the CDR3, the DNA is TGTGCCAGCAGTTTACAGGGGACAAGCACAGATACGCAGTATTTT. This codes for CASSLQGTSTDTQYF.

This clonotype was counted many times. This chain uses TRBV6-5 with TRBJ1-1; no firm D call. Trimming cost V 0 bases and J 3 bases, with 5 bases left between them. This CDR3 is 13 amino acids long. CDR1 and CDR2 (germline): MNHEY, SVGAGI. This CDR3 is CASSYSVDTEAFF. The CDR3 DNA follows: TGTGCCAGCAGTTACTCAGTGGACACTGAAGCTTTCTTT.

This clonotype was counted ten times or more. The chain is built from TRBV30 and TRBJ1-5; D not resolved. The germline V gene has CDR1 GTSNPN and CDR2 SVGIG (reference sequence). V was pared by 4 bases and J by 1 base, with 8 bases between. The CDR3 covers 13 residues. The CDR3 reads CAWTSGSNQPQHF. The CDR3 DNA reads as TGTGCCTGGACCAGCGGGAGCAATCAGCCCCAGCATTTT. Drawing the rest from reference TRBV30 and TRBJ1-5, the complete variable domain is SQTIHQWPATLVQPVGSPLSLECTVEGTSNPNLYWYRQAAGRGLQLLFYSVGIGQISSEVPQNLSASRPQDRQFILSSKKLLLSDSGFYLCAWTSGSNQPQHFGDGTRLSIL.

This chain connects TRBV28 to TRBJ2-3; 12 bases match TRBD2. There are 16 residues in the CDR3. Germline CDR1 reads MDHEN; CDR2 reads SYDVKM. V lost 5 bases to trimming and J lost 4 bases; unmatched junction nucleotides: 7. DNA for the CDR3: TGTGCCAGCAGTGATTCTAGCGGGAGGGTGGCAGATACGCAGTATTTT. Its protein product is CASSDSSGRVADTQYF.

This chain connects TRBV6-5 to TRBJ2-7, with 7 bases identical to TRBD2. Germline CDR1 and CDR2: MNHEY and SVGAGI. Trimming cost V 0 bases and J 5 bases; bases outside gene matches: 1. The CDR3 is made up of 13 amino acids. Written as DNA, the CDR3 is TGTGCCAGCAGTTACTCGGGGACTAACGAGCAGTACTTC. Translation gives CASSYSGTNEQYF.